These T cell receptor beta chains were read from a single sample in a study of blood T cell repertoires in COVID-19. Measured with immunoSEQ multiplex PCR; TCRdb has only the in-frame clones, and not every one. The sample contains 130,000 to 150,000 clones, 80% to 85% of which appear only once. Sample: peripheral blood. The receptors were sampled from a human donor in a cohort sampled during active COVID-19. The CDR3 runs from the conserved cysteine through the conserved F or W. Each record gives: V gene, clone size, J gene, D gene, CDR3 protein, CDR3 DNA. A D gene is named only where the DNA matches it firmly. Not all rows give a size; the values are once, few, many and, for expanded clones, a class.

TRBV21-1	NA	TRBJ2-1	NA	CASSKRRSGIYNEQFF	TGTGCCAGCAGCAAGCGCCGAAGCGGGATCTACAATGAGCAGTTCTTC
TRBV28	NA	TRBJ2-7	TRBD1	CASSPWTGSYEQYF	TGTGCCAGCAGCCCATGGACAGGATCCTACGAGCAGTACTTC
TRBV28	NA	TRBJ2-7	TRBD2	CASGREGYTYEQYF	TGTGCCAGCGGGCGGGAGGGCTATACCTACGAGCAGTACTTC
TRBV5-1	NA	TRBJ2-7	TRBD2	CASSLGLAGREQYF	TGCGCCAGCAGCTTGGGACTAGCGGGACGCGAGCAGTACTTC
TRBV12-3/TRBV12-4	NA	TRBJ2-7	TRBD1	CASSLQGKYEQYF	TGTGCCAGCAGTCTACAGGGGAAGTACGAGCAGTACTTC
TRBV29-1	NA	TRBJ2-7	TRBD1	CSVRTGPYEQYF	TGCAGCGTTCGGACAGGGCCCTACGAGCAGTACTTC
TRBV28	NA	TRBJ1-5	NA	CASSLIGEPIDQPQHF	TGTGCCAGCAGTTTAATCGGAGAACCTATCGATCAGCCCCAGCATTTT
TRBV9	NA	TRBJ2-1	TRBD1	CASSVGGTGGNEQFF	TGTGCCAGCAGCGTAGGTGGGACAGGGGGTAATGAGCAGTTCTTC
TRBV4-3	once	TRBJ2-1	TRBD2	CASSQEGLAGAYNEQFF	TGCGCCAGCAGCCAAGAGGGACTAGCGGGAGCCTACAATGAGCAGTTCTTC
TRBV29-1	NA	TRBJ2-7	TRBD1	CSVGWGQLYEQYF	TGCAGCGTTGGGTGGGGACAGCTCTACGAGCAGTACTTC
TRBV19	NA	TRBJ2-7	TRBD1	CASSRTGAFYEQYF	TGTGCCAGTAGTAGGACAGGGGCCTTCTACGAGCAGTACTTC
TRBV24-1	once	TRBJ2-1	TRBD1	CATSLTGGRGNEQFF	TGTGCCACCAGCCTGACAGGGGGCCGAGGGAATGAGCAGTTCTTC
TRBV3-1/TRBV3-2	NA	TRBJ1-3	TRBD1	CASSPFGTGVGNTIYF	TGTGCCAGCAGCCCGTTTGGGACAGGGGTTGGAAACACCATATATTTT
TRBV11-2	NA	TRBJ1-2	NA	CASSLAPRGSSDNYGYTF	TGTGCCAGCAGCTTAGCCCCTCGAGGGAGTTCGGATAACTATGGCTACACCTTC
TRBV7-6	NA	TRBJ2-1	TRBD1	CASSSDRESYNEQFF	TGTGCCAGCAGCTCGGACAGGGAATCCTACAATGAGCAGTTCTTC
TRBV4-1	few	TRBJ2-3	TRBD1	CASSHPGTGSTDTQYF	TGCGCCAGCAGCCACCCAGGGACAGGTAGCACAGATACGCAGTATTTT